The sequence of this T cell receptor beta chain was determined in a study of blood T cell repertoires in COVID-19. This clone was seen once. Sequencing used immunoSEQ multiplex PCR; TCRdb keeps in-frame clones, though not all of them. The table lists a few hundred thousand clones, 70% to 90% of them singletons. Germline lookup yields CDR1 ENHRY and CDR2 SYGVKD. V trimming: 1 base; J trimming: 4 bases; junction bases outside the gene matches: 0. This CDR3 has 14 amino acids. The sequencing input was peripheral blood. The receptor's source is a woman aged 70 to 79 with COVID-19, enrolled during active disease. The V and J genes are TRBV10-3 and TRBJ1-1; 10 nucleotides line up with TRBD1. DNA of the CDR3: TGTGCCATCAGTGAGTGGGACAGGGGCACTGAAGCTTTCTTT. Amino acid sequence: CAISEWDRGTEAFF.